One and the same sample provided the 20 T cell receptor beta chains below, sequenced in a study of blood T cell repertoires in COVID-19. The assay was immunoSEQ multiplex PCR, and TCRdb's table has in-frame clones only and misses some. Here the sample spans 150,000 or so clones, around 89% being singletons. Sequencing input: peripheral blood. The origin of the receptors is a man between 18 and 35 years old with COVID-19, enrolled during active disease.

This chain connects TRBV28 to TRBJ1-1, with 7 positions matching TRBD1. The CDR3 is made up of 15 amino acids. The trim removed 5 bases at V and 8 bases at J, leaving 14 bases unmatched. Germline V lookup: CDR1 MDHEN, CDR2 SYDVKM. CDR3 amino acids: CASSRPGTVKREAFF. DNA of the CDR3: TGTGCCAGCAGTCGTCCCGGGACAGTAAAGCGGGAAGCTTTCTTT.

The chain combines TRBV5-1 with TRBJ2-2; 8 nucleotides line up with TRBD2. This CDR3 comprises 15 residues. The V gene end was trimmed by 5 bases and the J gene end by 1 base; junction bases not matched to a gene: 4. Germline CDR1 reads SGHRS; CDR2 reads YFSETQ. The CDR3 nucleotides read TGCGCCAGCAGTGTACTAGCGGAGAACACCGGGGAGCTGTTTTTT. Amino acid sequence: CASSVLAENTGELFF.

This clone occurred once. The chain uses TRBV27 and TRBJ2-7; 7 bases agree with TRBD2. J was trimmed by 3 bases and V by 6 bases; bases with no gene match: 8. This CDR3 is 14 amino acids long. Per germline, CDR1 MNHEY and CDR2 SMNVEV (reference sequence). The CDR3 sequence: CASSPGPGGYEQYF. In nucleotides, the CDR3 is TGTGCCAGCAGCCCCGGTCCGGGGGGCTACGAGCAGTACTTC.

This chain joins TRBV6-5 and TRBJ2-7; 7 bases map to TRBD1. The ends lost 7 bases at V and 4 bases at J; junction bases unmatched: 7. Germline V gene sequence: CDR1 MNHEY, CDR2 SVGAGI. The CDR3 is made up of 13 amino acids. CDR3 in amino acids: CASTKDRRYEQYF. The DNA of the CDR3 is TGTGCCAGCACCAAGGACAGGAGATACGAGCAGTACTTC.

J is TRBJ2-3 and V is TRBV3-1 (or the pseudogene TRBV3-2), with 9 nucleotides matching TRBD1. Trimming removed 1 base from V and 4 bases from J; junction bases left unmatched: 9. Germline CDR1 and CDR2: LGHDT and YNNKEL (reference sequence). This CDR3 is built from 17 residues. In nucleotides, the CDR3 is TGTGCCAGCAGCCAAGTACCGGGACAGGGAGCGTCAGATACGCAGTATTTT. Protein sequence: CASSQVPGQGASDTQYF.

V usage is TRBV15 and J usage is TRBJ1-4; D gene ambiguous. V was clipped by 0 bases and J by 7 bases, with 9 bases between them. The CDR3 runs 14 residues. The germline V gene has CDR1 LNHNV and CDR2 YYDKDF (reference sequence). The CDR3 DNA reads as TGTGCCACCAGCAGAGAGGCAGTTGGTGAAAAACTGTTTTTT. This sequence encodes CATSREAVGEKLFF.

CDR3 coding DNA: TGTGCCAGCAGTTACGCCAGGGTACTTAAAGAGACCCAGTACTTC. Translating gives CASSYARVLKETQYF. The chain couples TRBV6-5 to TRBJ2-5, with D perhaps TRBD1 (5 bases). Per the germline V gene, CDR1 is MNHEY and CDR2 is SVGAGI. Trimming stripped 2 bases from V and 3 bases from J, with 13 bases between. There are 15 residues in the CDR3.

The chain is built from TRBV9 and TRBJ2-3; 7 nucleotides line up with TRBD2. Germline V lookup: CDR1 SGDLS, CDR2 YYNGEE. The CDR3 runs 16 residues. Trimming took 3 bases from V and 2 from J; bases not matched to a gene: 9. In DNA form, the CDR3 reads TGTGCCAGCAGCGCTGCGACGGGACTATCCACAGATACGCAGTATTTT. Translated, it gives CASSAATGLSTDTQYF.

The chain employs TRBV2 and TRBJ2-5; no clear D. V dropped 8 bases and J dropped 5 bases, with 21 bases sitting between them. The germline V gene encodes CDR1 SNHLY and CDR2 FYNNEI. The CDR3 spans 15 residues. CDR3 DNA: TGTGCCAGCGCGCCCTATATAGGTATCGGGGAGACCCAGTACTTC. This gives the protein CASAPYIGIGETQYF.

The CDR3 nucleotides read TGTGCCAGCTCACCCGGGACAGGGGATTCACCCCTCCACTTT. It codes for CASSPGTGDSPLHF. The chain is built from TRBV18 and TRBJ1-6; 10 nucleotides line up with TRBD1. With 3 bases clipped from V and 8 bases from J, the junction kept 1 base outside the gene matches. The CDR3 has 14 residues. Germline V CDR1 and CDR2: KGHSH, LQKENI. Filled out from reference TRBV18 and TRBJ1-6, the complete variable domain reads NAGVMQNPRHLVRRRGQEARLRCSPMKGHSHVYWYRQLPEEGLKFMVYLQKENIIDESGMPKERFSAEFPKEGPSILRIQQVVRGDSAAYFCASSPGTGDSPLHFGNGTRLTVT.

J is TRBJ2-2 and V is TRBV11-3; TRBD1 is a possible D gene (5 bases). The CDR3 is made up of 17 amino acids. Germline assignment: CDR1 SGHNT and CDR2 YENEEA. Trimming took 0 bases from V and 2 from J, leaving 13 bases between them. CDR3 nucleotides: TGTGCCAGCAGCTTAGACGTAGGGGTCGGTAACACCGGGGAGCTGTTTTTT. It is translated as CASSLDVGVGNTGELFF.

This chain connects TRBV6-1 to TRBJ1-5; 8 bases line up with TRBD1. Germline loops: CDR1 MNHNS, CDR2 SASEGT. The trim removed 2 bases at V and 4 bases at J, leaving 7 bases unmatched. The CDR3 is made up of 16 amino acids. CDR3 protein: CASSERGQGQNQPQHF. DNA for the CDR3: TGTGCCAGCAGTGAAAGAGGACAGGGCCAAAATCAGCCCCAGCATTTT.

This clone is a singleton in its sample. The chain recombines TRBV12-3 or TRBV12-4 with TRBJ1-2, with D unresolved. The CDR3 is made up of 13 amino acids. The germline V and J ends were trimmed by 3 bases and 0 bases, with 5 bases remaining between them. CDR3 sequence (DNA): TGTGCCAGCAGTTTGCTATCTAACTATGGCTACACCTTC. Protein sequence: CASSLLSNYGYTF.

The rearrangement links TRBV7-8 to TRBJ1-5; the match to TRBD1 covers 9 bases. Trimming cost V 5 bases and J 6 bases; bases outside gene matches: 8. The CDR3 contains 15 residues. Germline V gene data show CDR1 as SGHVS and CDR2 as FQNEAQ. The CDR3 region is CASSPQGARGQPQHF. The CDR3 region has the DNA TGTGCCAGCAGCCCACAGGGGGCGAGGGGTCAGCCCCAGCATTTT.

CDR3 in amino acids: CASRLRGGSSYEQYF. Written as DNA, the CDR3 is TGTGCCAGCCGACTCCGGGGAGGGAGCTCCTACGAGCAGTACTTC. V is TRBV28 and J is TRBJ2-7, with TRBD2 matching 7 bases. J lost 0 bases, V lost 8 bases, and 10 bases had no gene match. CDR3 size: 15 residues. Per the germline V gene, CDR1 is MDHEN and CDR2 is SYDVKM.

V usage is TRBV4-2 and J usage is TRBJ2-1; possible D gene TRBD2, 6 bases. CDR1 and CDR2 from the germline V gene are LGHNA and YNFKEQ. V lost 0 bases, J lost 6 bases, and 12 bases lay in between. CDR3 length: 15 amino acids. CDR3 sequence reads: CASSQDIAAINEQFF. The CDR3 bases are TGTGCCAGCAGCCAAGACATAGCGGCCATCAATGAGCAGTTCTTC.

The chain uses TRBV7-9 and TRBJ2-1, with D tentatively TRBD2 (5 bases). The CDR3 is 16 residues long. Germline assignment: CDR1 SEHNR and CDR2 FQNEAQ (reference sequence). The ends were cut back, 5 bases at V and 0 bases at J, with 14 bases in the middle. The CDR3, as DNA: TGTGCCAGCAGCCCTCGGAGAGGGAGCTCCTACAATGAGCAGTTCTTC. Protein: CASSPRRGSSYNEQFF.

The genes are TRBV28 and TRBJ2-7; 9 bases align to TRBD1. The CDR3 runs 13 residues. V was pared by 4 bases and J by 5 bases, with 3 bases of the junction left unmatched. Germline V gene sequence: CDR1 MDHEN, CDR2 SYDVKM. The CDR3 DNA sequence: TGTGCCAGCAGTTGGACAGGGGTAGACGAGCAGTACTTC. This translates into CASSWTGVDEQYF.

The V and J genes are TRBV19 and TRBJ2-7; no firm D call. Trimming stripped 1 base from V and 2 bases from J, with 9 bases between. CDR1 is LNHDA, CDR2 SQIVND, per germline (reference sequence). CDR3 length: 14 amino acids. The CDR3 loop reads CASSIAGQTYEQYF. The DNA of the CDR3 is TGTGCCAGTAGTATAGCGGGTCAGACCTACGAGCAGTACTTC.

The chain carries TRBV5-1 and TRBJ1-3; 9 bases align to TRBD1. The CDR3 has 15 residues. From germline, CDR1 is SGHRS and CDR2 YFSETQ. J was trimmed by 4 bases and V by 4 bases; bases with no gene match: 6. The CDR3 here is CASSPGQGNGNTIYF. CDR3 in DNA: TGCGCCAGCAGCCCCGGACAGGGGAACGGAAACACCATATATTTT.